Below are 8 T cell receptor beta chains sequenced from a single sample in a study of cytomegalovirus exposure and HLA in healthy donors. PCR employed 60 Vbeta and 13 Jbeta primers. The table came from immunoSEQ multiplex PCR; TCRdb's copy has only in-frame clones and leaves some out. The sample has 210,000 or so clones, around 80% seen once; the top ten hold 2.7%. Material: PBMCs. The receptors were sampled from a woman aged 60-75 years in good health and CMV-seropositive.

This sequence joins TRBV10-3 and TRBJ2-1; 7 nucleotides match TRBD1. Looked up from germline, CDR1 is ENHRY and CDR2 is SYGVKD. This CDR3 has 14 residues. Trimming cost V 10 bases and J 0 bases; bases outside gene matches: 6. The CDR3 nucleotides are TGTGCCACGGCAGGGGGTAGCTCCTACAATGAGCAGTTCTTC. Translation gives CATAGGSSYNEQFF.

This sequence joins TRBV21-1 and TRBJ2-5; whether TRBD1, the table's D call, matches the DNA was not checked. The DNA end is more similar to TRBJ2-7, so the J call may be wrong. TRBV21-1 is assigned pseudogene status. The CDR3 totals 16 residues. The CDR3 region is CASSKTRRDSNYEQYF. CDR3 nucleotides: TGTGCCAGCAGCAAAACGCGCCGGGACAGCAACTACGAGCAGTACTTC.

J is TRBJ1-1 and V is TRBV5-6; D is perhaps TRBD1 (6 bases). This CDR3 region has 13 residues. Between the trimmed V and J ends, which lost 2 bases and 7 bases, there was a span of 12 bases. Germline-derived CDR1 and CDR2 are SGHDT and YYEEEE. This CDR3 reads CASSLYRGFEAFF. CDR3 nucleotide sequence: TGTGCCAGCAGCTTATATAGGGGGTTTGAAGCTTTCTTT.

This chain joins TRBV29-1 and TRBJ1-2; D ambiguous. The CDR3 covers 17 residues. Germline loops: CDR1 SQVTM, CDR2 ANQGSEA. The V and J ends lost 7 bases and 4 bases respectively, with 28 bases between them. CDR3 amino acids: CSARHGTSGNLRYGYTF. The CDR3 DNA reads as TGCAGCGCCCGCCATGGTACATCCGGGAATCTCCGCTATGGCTACACCTTC.

V and J are TRBV5-5 and TRBJ2-3, with D uncertain. The CDR3 consists of 13 residues. Germline V CDR1 and CDR2: SGHKS, YYEKEE (reference sequence). The ends were cut back, 3 bases at V and 2 bases at J, with 7 bases in the middle. The CDR3 here is CASSSTYTDTQYF. CDR3 bases: TGTGCCAGCAGCTCTACTTACACAGATACGCAGTATTTT.

The rearrangement uses TRBV6-1 and TRBJ1-5, with a tentative D call TRBD1 (5 bases). Germline lookup yields CDR1 MNHNS and CDR2 SASEGT. V gave up 2 bases and J gave up 2 bases, with 13 bases separating them. CDR3 length equals 16 residues. The CDR3 is CASSESHLGGNQPQHF. DNA of the CDR3: TGTGCCAGCAGTGAATCCCACCTAGGGGGCAATCAGCCCCAGCATTTT.

The chain has TRBV7-9 and TRBJ2-1; 10 bases align to TRBD1. The germline V gene encodes CDR1 SEHNR and CDR2 FQNEAQ (reference sequence). The CDR3 totals 15 residues. Trimming cost V 5 bases and J 3 bases; bases outside gene matches: 4. CDR3 coding DNA: TGTGCCAGCAGCAAGACAGGGGGCGGCTACAATGAGCAGTTCTTC. Translating it yields CASSKTGGGYNEQFF.

The V and J genes are TRBV4-1 and TRBJ1-3, with D maybe TRBD1 (6 bases). Germline V gene data show CDR1 as MGHRA and CDR2 as YSYEKL. V gave up 4 bases and J gave up 0 bases, with 13 bases separating them. This CDR3 has 16 amino acids. CDR3 DNA: TGCGCCAGCAGCCTGGGACATTCAAGCTCTGGAAACACCATATATTTT. Its translation: CASSLGHSSSGNTIYF.